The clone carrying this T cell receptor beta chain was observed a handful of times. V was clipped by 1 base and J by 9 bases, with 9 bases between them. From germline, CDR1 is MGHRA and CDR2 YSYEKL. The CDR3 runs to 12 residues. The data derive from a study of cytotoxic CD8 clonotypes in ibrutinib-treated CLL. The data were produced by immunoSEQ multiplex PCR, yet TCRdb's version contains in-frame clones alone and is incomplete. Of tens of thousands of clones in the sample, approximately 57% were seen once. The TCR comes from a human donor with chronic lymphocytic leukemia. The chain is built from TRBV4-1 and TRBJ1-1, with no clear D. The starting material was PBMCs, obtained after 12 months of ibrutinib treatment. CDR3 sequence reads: CASSQVRRKAFF. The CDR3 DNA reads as TGCGCCAGCAGCCAAGTGCGGCGCAAAGCTTTCTTT.